This is a list of T cell receptor beta chains from one sample in a study of cytomegalovirus exposure and HLA in healthy donors. Profiling relied on immunoSEQ multiplex PCR, and the TCRdb table lists in-frame clones only, not all of them. There are tens of thousands of clones in the sample; about 70% occur only once, and 9.5% to 13% lies in the top ten. Sequencing was performed on PBMCs. The receptors here all came from a woman aged 25 to 39 in good health and CMV-seronegative. The CDR3 runs from the conserved cysteine through the conserved F or W. The order of the fields is V gene, D gene, J gene, clone size, CDR3 protein, CDR3 DNA. A D gene is named only where the DNA matches it firmly. A row's size may be missing; if present it is once, few, many or a size class.

v_gene: TRBV29-1; d_gene: TRBD2; j_gene: TRBJ2-7; abundance: -; CDR3aa: CSGGTGGNEQYF; CDR3nt: TGCAGCGGGGGGACGGGGGGGAACGAGCAGTACTTC
v_gene: TRBV6-6; d_gene: -; j_gene: TRBJ1-2; abundance: -; CDR3aa: CASSNRDNYGYTF; CDR3nt: TGTGCCAGCAGTAACAGGGATAACTATGGCTACACCTTC
v_gene: TRBV28; d_gene: TRBD1; j_gene: TRBJ1-4; abundance: -; CDR3aa: CASSRDRGLTNEKLFF; CDR3nt: TGTGCCAGCAGTCGTGACAGGGGACTGACTAATGAAAAACTGTTTTTT
v_gene: TRBV5-5; d_gene: -; j_gene: TRBJ1-4; abundance: few; CDR3aa: CASSLYANEKLFF; CDR3nt: TGTGCCAGCAGCCTGTACGCGAATGAAAAACTGTTTTTT
v_gene: TRBV14; d_gene: -; j_gene: TRBJ2-2; abundance: -; CDR3aa: CASSQVRAGELFF; CDR3nt: TGTGCCAGCAGCCAAGTCAGGGCCGGGGAGCTGTTTTTT
v_gene: TRBV18; d_gene: -; j_gene: TRBJ1-1; abundance: few; CDR3aa: CASSPQGNTEAFF; CDR3nt: TGTGCCAGCTCACCTCAGGGCAACACTGAAGCTTTCTTT
v_gene: TRBV18; d_gene: TRBD1; j_gene: TRBJ2-3; abundance: -; CDR3aa: CASSPQDRGTQYF; CDR3nt: TGTGCCAGCTCACCTCAGGACAGGGGTACGCAGTATTTT
v_gene: TRBV9; d_gene: -; j_gene: TRBJ2-5; abundance: -; CDR3aa: CASSVDSLGTQYF; CDR3nt: TGTGCCAGCAGCGTCGATTCGCTAGGGACCCAGTACTTC
v_gene: TRBV18; d_gene: -; j_gene: TRBJ2-5; abundance: -; CDR3aa: CASSPTLQETQYF; CDR3nt: TGTGCCAGCTCACCAACCCTACAAGAGACCCAGTACTTC
v_gene: TRBV6-6; d_gene: -; j_gene: TRBJ2-7; abundance: -; CDR3aa: CASSYYQGYEQYF; CDR3nt: TGTGCCAGCAGTTATTATCAGGGCTACGAGCAGTACTTC
v_gene: TRBV5-1; d_gene: TRBD1; j_gene: TRBJ2-7; abundance: -; CDR3aa: CASSLVVTGGSSEQYF; CDR3nt: TGCGCCAGCAGCTTGGTTGTGACAGGGGGGTCGAGCGAGCAGTACTTC
v_gene: TRBV18; d_gene: -; j_gene: TRBJ2-3; abundance: -; CDR3aa: CASSDPPSLNTDTQYF; CDR3nt: TGTGCCAGCTCAGACCCTCCTAGTTTGAACACAGATACGCAGTATTTT
v_gene: TRBV27; d_gene: TRBD2; j_gene: TRBJ2-1; abundance: few; CDR3aa: CASYSGFSHNEQFF; CDR3nt: TGTGCCAGCTATAGCGGGTTCTCCCACAATGAGCAGTTCTTC
v_gene: TRBV7-9; d_gene: -; j_gene: TRBJ2-5; abundance: -; CDR3aa: CASSLAGSRETQYF; CDR3nt: TGTGCCAGCAGCTTAGCAGGGAGTCGGGAGACCCAGTACTTC
v_gene: TRBV19; d_gene: TRBD2; j_gene: TRBJ2-3; abundance: -; CDR3aa: CASSIWLAGVGKTDTQYF; CDR3nt: TGTGCCAGTAGTATATGGCTAGCGGGGGTCGGGAAGACAGATACGCAGTATTTT
v_gene: TRBV9; d_gene: -; j_gene: TRBJ2-1; abundance: -; CDR3aa: CASSGGEQFF; CDR3nt: TGTGCCAGCAGTGGGGGGGAGCAGTTCTTC
v_gene: TRBV15; d_gene: TRBD1; j_gene: TRBJ1-2; abundance: -; CDR3aa: CATSRGQGGVYGYTF; CDR3nt: TGTGCCACCAGCAGAGGACAGGGGGGAGTCTATGGCTACACCTTC
v_gene: TRBV2; d_gene: TRBD1; j_gene: TRBJ1-2; abundance: -; CDR3aa: CASSDFRPDRGGGGYTF; CDR3nt: TGTGCCAGCAGTGATTTCCGCCCGGACAGGGGAGGAGGTGGCTACACCTTC
v_gene: TRBV7-7; d_gene: TRBD1; j_gene: TRBJ2-2; abundance: -; CDR3aa: CASSPTGGINTGELFF; CDR3nt: TGTGCTAGCAGCCCGACAGGGGGCATCAACACCGGGGAGCTGTTTTTT
v_gene: TRBV7-8; d_gene: TRBD2; j_gene: TRBJ2-4; abundance: -; CDR3aa: CASSLVRFGLGDIQYF; CDR3nt: TGTGCCAGCAGCTTAGTGAGGTTCGGACTAGGAGACATTCAGTACTTC
v_gene: TRBV25-1; d_gene: -; j_gene: TRBJ1-2; abundance: -; CDR3aa: CASSATPAHYGYTF; CDR3nt: TGTGCCAGCAGTGCGACTCCTGCTCACTATGGCTACACCTTC
v_gene: TRBV4-1; d_gene: -; j_gene: TRBJ1-6; abundance: -; CDR3aa: CASSQGGDYNSPLHF; CDR3nt: TGCGCCAGCAGCCAAGGGGGGGACTATAATTCACCCCTCCACTTT
v_gene: TRBV7-9; d_gene: TRBD2; j_gene: TRBJ2-3; abundance: -; CDR3aa: CASSLFPAGVTTDTQYF; CDR3nt: TGTGCCAGCAGCTTATTCCCAGCGGGGGTTACCACAGATACGCAGTATTTT
v_gene: TRBV25-1; d_gene: TRBD1; j_gene: TRBJ2-7; abundance: few; CDR3aa: CASSDCVPGQGICYEQYF; CDR3nt: TGTGCCAGCAGTGATTGTGTTCCGGGACAGGGAATTTGCTACGAGCAGTACTTC
v_gene: TRBV5-1; d_gene: -; j_gene: TRBJ2-6; abundance: few; CDR3aa: CASSLGGSSGANVLTF; CDR3nt: TGCGCCAGCAGCTTGGGAGGTAGCTCTGGGGCCAACGTCCTGACTTTC
v_gene: TRBV9; d_gene: -; j_gene: TRBJ1-1; abundance: -; CDR3aa: CASSVQGTMNTEAFF; CDR3nt: TGTGCCAGCAGCGTACAGGGGACCATGAACACTGAAGCTTTCTTT
v_gene: TRBV7-9; d_gene: -; j_gene: TRBJ2-1; abundance: once; CDR3aa: CASSAGQTYNEQFF; CDR3nt: TGTGCCAGCAGTGCCGGACAGACCTACAATGAGCAGTTCTTC
v_gene: TRBV10-3; d_gene: -; j_gene: TRBJ1-2; abundance: -; CDR3aa: CAISERRQTYGYTF; CDR3nt: TGTGCCATCAGTGAGAGAAGACAGACGTATGGCTACACCTTC
v_gene: TRBV7-2; d_gene: -; j_gene: TRBJ1-5; abundance: -; CDR3aa: CASGALGNQPQHF; CDR3nt: TGTGCCAGCGGAGCTTTGGGCAATCAGCCCCAGCATTTT
v_gene: TRBV29-1; d_gene: -; j_gene: TRBJ2-3; abundance: -; CDR3aa: CSPVPLTDTQYF; CDR3nt: TGCAGCCCCGTTCCGTTAACAGATACGCAGTATTTT
v_gene: TRBV10-3; d_gene: -; j_gene: TRBJ2-7; abundance: -; CDR3aa: CAISEDIYEQYF; CDR3nt: TGTGCCATCAGCGAGGACATTTACGAGCAGTACTTC
v_gene: TRBV6-1; d_gene: -; j_gene: TRBJ1-2; abundance: few; CDR3aa: CASSIPAGYTF; CDR3nt: TGTGCCAGCAGTATCCCCGCGGGCTACACCTTC
v_gene: TRBV5-1; d_gene: TRBD1; j_gene: TRBJ1-2; abundance: -; CDR3aa: CASSLNRGGDGYTF; CDR3nt: TGCGCCAGCAGCTTGAACAGGGGAGGTGATGGCTACACCTTC
v_gene: TRBV30; d_gene: -; j_gene: TRBJ1-6; abundance: few; CDR3aa: CAWSVPGQDNSPLHF; CDR3nt: TGTGCCTGGAGTGTACCGGGACAAGATAATTCACCCCTCCACTTT